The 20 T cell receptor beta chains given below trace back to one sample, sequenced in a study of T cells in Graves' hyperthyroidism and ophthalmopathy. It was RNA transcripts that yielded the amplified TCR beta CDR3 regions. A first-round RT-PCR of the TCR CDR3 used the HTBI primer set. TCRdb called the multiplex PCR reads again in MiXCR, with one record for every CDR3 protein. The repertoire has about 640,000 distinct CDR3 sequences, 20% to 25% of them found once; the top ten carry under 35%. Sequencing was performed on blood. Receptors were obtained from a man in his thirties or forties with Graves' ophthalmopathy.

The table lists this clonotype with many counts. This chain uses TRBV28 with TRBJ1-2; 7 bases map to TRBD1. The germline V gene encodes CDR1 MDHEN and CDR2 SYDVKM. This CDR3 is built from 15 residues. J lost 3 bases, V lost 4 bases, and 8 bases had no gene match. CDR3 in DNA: TGTGCCAGCAGTTCGGGGACAGACCACGACTATGGCTACACCTTC. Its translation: CASSSGTDHDYGYTF.

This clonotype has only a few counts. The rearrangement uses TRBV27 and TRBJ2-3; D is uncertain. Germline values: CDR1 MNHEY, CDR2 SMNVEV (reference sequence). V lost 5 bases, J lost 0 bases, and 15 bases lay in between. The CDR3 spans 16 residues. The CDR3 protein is CASSHRPWGSTDTQYF. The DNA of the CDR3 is TGTGCCAGCAGTCACCGACCCTGGGGTAGCACAGATACGCAGTATTTT.

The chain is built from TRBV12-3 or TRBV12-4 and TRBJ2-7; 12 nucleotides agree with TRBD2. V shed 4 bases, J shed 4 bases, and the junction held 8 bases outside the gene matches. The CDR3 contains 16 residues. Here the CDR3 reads CASSSSQLAGGYEQYF. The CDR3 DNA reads TGTGCCAGCAGTTCCAGCCAACTAGCGGGAGGATACGAGCAGTACTTC.

The CDR3 coding sequence is TGTGCCAGCAGGCTAGCGGGCCCCACCGGGGAGCTGTTTTTT. Encoded protein: CASRLAGPTGELFF. V is TRBV2 and J is TRBJ2-2, with TRBD2 matching 8 bases. Germline lookup yields CDR1 SNHLY and CDR2 FYNNEI. The CDR3 totals 14 residues. With V trimmed by 6 bases and J by 4 bases, 4 bases remained unmatched.

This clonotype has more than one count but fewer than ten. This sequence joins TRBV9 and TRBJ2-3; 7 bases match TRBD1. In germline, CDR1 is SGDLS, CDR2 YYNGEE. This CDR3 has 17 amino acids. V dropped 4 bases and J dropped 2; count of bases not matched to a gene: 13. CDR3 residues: CASSLPRQGQLTDTQYF. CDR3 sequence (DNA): TGTGCCAGCAGCCTACCTCGACAGGGACAGCTCACAGATACGCAGTATTTT.

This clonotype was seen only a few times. The CDR3 sequence is CSARERQDNYNEQFF. In DNA, the CDR3 is TGCAGTGCTAGAGAACGGCAGGATAACTACAATGAGCAGTTCTTC. The chain uses TRBV20-1 and TRBJ2-1; D is undetermined. V was trimmed by 0 bases and J by 3 bases, leaving 12 bases between them. Germline V gene lookup returns CDR1 DFQATT and CDR2 SNEGSKA (reference sequence). CDR3 length: 15 amino acids.

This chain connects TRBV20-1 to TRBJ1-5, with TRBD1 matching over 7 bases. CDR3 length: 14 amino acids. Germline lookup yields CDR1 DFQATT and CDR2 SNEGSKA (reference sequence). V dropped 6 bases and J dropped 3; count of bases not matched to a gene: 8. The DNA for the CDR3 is TGCAGTGCCCTGGGGACAGCGTCCAATCAGCCCCAGCATTTT. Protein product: CSALGTASNQPQHF.

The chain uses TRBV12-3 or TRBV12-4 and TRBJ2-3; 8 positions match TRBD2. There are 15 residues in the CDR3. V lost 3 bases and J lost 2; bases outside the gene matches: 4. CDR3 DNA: TGTGCCAGCAGTTTTTCGGGAGGGATCACAGATACGCAGTATTTT. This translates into CASSFSGGITDTQYF.

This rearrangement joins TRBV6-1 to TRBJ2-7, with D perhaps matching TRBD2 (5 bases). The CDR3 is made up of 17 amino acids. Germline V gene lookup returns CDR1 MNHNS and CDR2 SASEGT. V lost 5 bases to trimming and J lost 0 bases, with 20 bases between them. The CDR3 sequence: CASSPPPTGKSSYEQYF. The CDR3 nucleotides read TGTGCCAGCAGTCCGCCACCGACCGGGAAGAGCTCCTACGAGCAGTACTTC.

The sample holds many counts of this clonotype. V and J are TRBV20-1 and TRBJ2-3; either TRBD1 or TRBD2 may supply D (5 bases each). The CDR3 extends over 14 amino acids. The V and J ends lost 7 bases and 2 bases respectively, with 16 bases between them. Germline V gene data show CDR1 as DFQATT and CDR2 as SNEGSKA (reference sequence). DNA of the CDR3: TGCAGTGAGGGCGACTCCGGGGCCACAGATACGCAGTATTTT. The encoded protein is CSEGDSGATDTQYF.

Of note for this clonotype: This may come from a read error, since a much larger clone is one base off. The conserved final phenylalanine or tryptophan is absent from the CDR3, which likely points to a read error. This chain's CDR3 is CASSLSRVAEAFI. The CDR3, as DNA: TGTGCCAGCAGCTTGTCCCGGGTCGCTGAAGCTTTCATT. The chain links TRBV7-9 to TRBJ1-1; D uncertain. With 3 bases removed from V and 6 bases from J, the gap between germline ends came to 11 bases. This CDR3 spans 13 amino acids. CDR1 and CDR2 from the germline V gene are SEHNR and FQNEAQ (reference sequence).

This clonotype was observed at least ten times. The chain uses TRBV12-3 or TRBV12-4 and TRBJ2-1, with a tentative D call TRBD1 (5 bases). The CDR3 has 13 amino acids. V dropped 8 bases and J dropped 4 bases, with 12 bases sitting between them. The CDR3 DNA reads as TGTGCCAGCCGGAAAGGGGATTACAATGAGCAGTTCTTC. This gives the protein CASRKGDYNEQFF.

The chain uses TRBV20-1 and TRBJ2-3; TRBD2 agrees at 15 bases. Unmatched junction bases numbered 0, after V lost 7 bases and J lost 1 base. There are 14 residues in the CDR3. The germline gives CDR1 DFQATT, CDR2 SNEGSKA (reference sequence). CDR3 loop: CSGTSGRGTDTQYF. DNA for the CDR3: TGCAGTGGGACTAGCGGGAGGGGCACAGATACGCAGTATTTT.

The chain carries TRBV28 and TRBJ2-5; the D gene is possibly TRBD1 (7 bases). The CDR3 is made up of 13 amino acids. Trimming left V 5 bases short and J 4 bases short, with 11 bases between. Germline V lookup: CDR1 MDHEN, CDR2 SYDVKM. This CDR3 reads CASSIQGGETQYF. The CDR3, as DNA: TGTGCCAGCAGTATCCAGGGGGGAGAGACCCAGTACTTC.

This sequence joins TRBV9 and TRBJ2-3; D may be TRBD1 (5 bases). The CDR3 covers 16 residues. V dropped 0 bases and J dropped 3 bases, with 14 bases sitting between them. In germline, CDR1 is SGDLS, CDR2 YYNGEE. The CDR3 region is CASSVGRGKGTDTQYF. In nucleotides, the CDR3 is TGTGCCAGCAGCGTAGGAAGGGGCAAGGGAACAGATACGCAGTATTTT.

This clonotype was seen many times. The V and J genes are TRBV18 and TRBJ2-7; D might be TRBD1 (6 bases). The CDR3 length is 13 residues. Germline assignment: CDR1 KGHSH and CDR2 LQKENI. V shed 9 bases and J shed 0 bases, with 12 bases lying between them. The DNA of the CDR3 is TGTGCCAGTAACAGGGAGAGCTCCTACGAGCAGTACTTC. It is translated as CASNRESSYEQYF.

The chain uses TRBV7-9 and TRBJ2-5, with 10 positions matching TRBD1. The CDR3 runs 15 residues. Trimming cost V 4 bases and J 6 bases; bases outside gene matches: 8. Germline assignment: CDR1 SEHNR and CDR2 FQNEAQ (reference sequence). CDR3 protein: CASSSSGTGVQTQYF. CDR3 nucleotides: TGTGCCAGCAGCTCCTCCGGGACAGGGGTACAGACCCAGTACTTC.

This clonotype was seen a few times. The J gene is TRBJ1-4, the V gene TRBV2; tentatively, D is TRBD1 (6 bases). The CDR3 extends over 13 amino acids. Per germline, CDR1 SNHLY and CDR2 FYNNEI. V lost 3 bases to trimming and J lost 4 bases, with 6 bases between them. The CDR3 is CASSDRGNEKLFF. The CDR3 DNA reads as TGTGCCAGCAGTGACAGGGGTAATGAAAAACTGTTTTTT. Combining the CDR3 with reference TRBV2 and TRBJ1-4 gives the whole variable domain EPEVTQTPSHQVTQMGQEVILRCVPISNHLYFYWYRQILGQKVEFLVSFYNNEISEKSEIFDDQFSVERPDGSNFTLKIRSTKLEDSAMYFCASSDRGNEKLFFGSGTQLSVL.

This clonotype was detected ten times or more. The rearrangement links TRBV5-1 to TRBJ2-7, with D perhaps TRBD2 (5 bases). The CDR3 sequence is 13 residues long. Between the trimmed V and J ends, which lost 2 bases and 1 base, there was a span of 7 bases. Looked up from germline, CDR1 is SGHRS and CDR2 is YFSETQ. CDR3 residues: CASSFGKSYEQYF. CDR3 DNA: TGCGCCAGCAGCTTCGGGAAATCCTACGAGCAGTACTTC.

The CDR3 sequence is CASSLGQGATAGYTF. The CDR3 DNA follows: TGCGCCAGCAGCTTGGGACAGGGGGCGACAGCTGGCTACACCTTC. The chain links TRBV5-1 to TRBJ1-2, with TRBD1 matching 10 bases. Trimming at V came to 0 bases and at J to 7 bases, leaving 6 bases not matched to a gene. There are 15 residues in the CDR3. Germline V CDR1 and CDR2: SGHRS, YFSETQ.